The T cell receptor beta chain under discussion was sequenced for a study of cytotoxic CD8 clonotypes in ibrutinib-treated CLL. In the study overall: The subjects consisted of about 10 relapsed/refractory and about 14 treatment-naive individuals, with fewer than 18 IGHV unmutated. Overall study results and limits: Whereas clonality rose at ibrutinib response, it declined toward baseline at progression.

Worth noting for this clone: Its target is not known.

This CDR3 has 13 residues. V dropped 4 bases and J dropped 7; count of bases not matched to a gene: 4. Germline V gene sequence: CDR1 SNHLY, CDR2 FYNNEI. Here immunoSEQ multiplex PCR was the method, and the copy in TCRdb shows in-frame clones only, minus some. The top ten hold over 4.5% of the sample, which has roughly 160,000 clones, 70% to 85% seen once. This specimen consisted of PBMCs, obtained after 24 months of ibrutinib treatment. The sequence was collected from a human donor with chronic lymphocytic leukemia. The chain links TRBV2 to TRBJ2-1, with 7 bases fitting TRBD2. The CDR3 spells CASSVWGGNEQFF. The CDR3 DNA is TGTGCCAGCAGTGTTTGGGGAGGGAATGAGCAGTTCTTC.